The rows below give T cell receptor beta chains drawn from one sample of a study of cytomegalovirus exposure and HLA in healthy donors. Clones were read by immunoSEQ multiplex PCR, and TCRdb kept only the in-frame ones, dropping some. The table lists 40,000 to 60,000 clones, roughly 72% of them singletons. Sequencing input: PBMCs. These receptors were collected from a woman aged 45 to 65 in good health and CMV-seronegative. Each CDR3 is given with its conserved first and last residue. The D gene is left open where the match is weak. Rows may omit the clone size; those that give it use once, few, many or a size class.

size: -; V: TRBV6-5; J: TRBJ2-4; D: TRBD1; DNA: TGTGCCAGCCCGTCCTCACAGGGGAAAAACATTCAGTACTTC; CDR3: CASPSSQGKNIQYF
size: -; V: TRBV9; J: TRBJ2-7; D: TRBD2; DNA: TGTGCCAGCAGCGTAGATGGGACTAGCAGATACGAGCAGTACTTC; CDR3: CASSVDGTSRYEQYF
size: -; V: TRBV7-9; J: TRBJ2-2; D: -; DNA: TGTGCCAGCAGCTTACAGGGGGAGCTGTTTTTT; CDR3: CASSLQGELFF
size: -; V: TRBV7-8; J: TRBJ1-1; D: -; DNA: TGTGCCAGCAGCCTCCCTGGGTGGGCACCCTCTGTGAACACTGAAGCTTTCTTT; CDR3: CASSLPGWAPSVNTEAFF
size: once; V: TRBV6-1; J: TRBJ1-5; D: -; DNA: TGTGCCAGCAGTGTCGCGGGAGCGTCCAATCAGCCCCAGCATTTT; CDR3: CASSVAGASNQPQHF
size: -; V: TRBV13; J: TRBJ2-2; D: -; DNA: TGTGCCAGCAGCTTAGGAATCGGAAGCGGAACCTACACCGGGGAGCTGTTTTTT; CDR3: CASSLGIGSGTYTGELFF
size: -; V: TRBV2; J: TRBJ1-1; D: TRBD1; DNA: TGTGCCAGCAGCGCACAGGGGGTGGACACTGAAGCTTTCTTT; CDR3: CASSAQGVDTEAFF
size: -; V: TRBV6-4; J: TRBJ1-1; D: -; DNA: TGTGCCAGCAGTGACTCCGACAGACGTGAAGCTTTCTTT; CDR3: CASSDSDRREAFF
size: -; V: TRBV5-1; J: TRBJ2-7; D: TRBD2; DNA: TGCGCCAGCAGCTCCGGGACTAGCACCGAGATACGCGAGCAGTACTTC; CDR3: CASSSGTSTEIREQYF
size: -; V: TRBV5-1; J: TRBJ1-3; D: TRBD1; DNA: TGCGCCAGCAGCTTGGAACCACAGGGGACCTACAACACCATATATTTT; CDR3: CASSLEPQGTYNTIYF
size: -; V: TRBV27; J: TRBJ2-7; D: -; DNA: TGTGCCAGCACCCGGAATCTAGGTGCCTACGAGCAGTACTTC; CDR3: CASTRNLGAYEQYF
size: -; V: TRBV7-9; J: TRBJ1-1; D: -; DNA: TGTGCCAGCAGCCTAGCGGGGGGAGGAACTGAAGCTTTCTTT; CDR3: CASSLAGGGTEAFF
size: -; V: TRBV19; J: TRBJ2-5; D: TRBD2; DNA: TGTGCCAGTAGTATGCTGGCGGGGGAGGAGACCCAGTACTTC; CDR3: CASSMLAGEETQYF
size: -; V: TRBV4-3; J: TRBJ1-2; D: TRBD1; DNA: TGCGCCAGCAGCCAATCCGGGACAGGGGGTGGCTACACCTTC; CDR3: CASSQSGTGGGYTF
size: -; V: TRBV5-1; J: TRBJ2-5; D: -; DNA: TGCGCCAGCAGCTCAGGCCGAGAGACCCAGTACTTC; CDR3: CASSSGRETQYF
size: -; V: TRBV19; J: TRBJ1-5; D: -; DNA: TGTGCCAGTAGTATAGGGAGCCGGCCCCAGCATTTT; CDR3: CASSIGSRPQHF
size: -; V: TRBV29-1; J: TRBJ2-3; D: -; DNA: TGCAGCGTGAAAGGGACTTTGGGGGCAGATACGCAGTATTTT; CDR3: CSVKGTLGADTQYF
size: -; V: TRBV28; J: TRBJ1-5; D: -; DNA: TGTGCCAGCAGTTTTCCCGGACAGACACAGCCCCAGCATTTT; CDR3: CASSFPGQTQPQHF
size: few; V: TRBV6-4; J: TRBJ2-2; D: -; DNA: TGTGCCAGCAGTGCGACTACGGCCGGGGAGCTGTTTTTT; CDR3: CASSATTAGELFF
size: -; V: TRBV5-6; J: TRBJ2-3; D: TRBD2; DNA: TGTGCCAGCAAGACTAGCGGGGATACGCAGTATTTT; CDR3: CASKTSGDTQYF
size: -; V: TRBV7-9; J: TRBJ2-5; D: -; DNA: TGTGCCAGCAGCTTTCGGGGGAGCGGCCAAGAGACCCAGTACTTC; CDR3: CASSFRGSGQETQYF
size: -; V: TRBV20-1; J: TRBJ1-1; D: -; DNA: TGCAGTGCTGGGGGGGTCTCTGAAGCTTTCTTT; CDR3: CSAGGVSEAFF
size: -; V: TRBV5-1; J: TRBJ2-7; D: TRBD2; DNA: TGCGCCAGCAGCTTCACTAGCGGGGAATACGAGCAGTACTTC; CDR3: CASSFTSGEYEQYF
size: -; V: TRBV4-1; J: TRBJ2-7; D: TRBD1; DNA: TGCGCCAGCAGCCAAGAAGGAGAGGGGGCCGAGCAGTACTTC; CDR3: CASSQEGEGAEQYF
size: few; V: TRBV30; J: TRBJ2-7; D: -; DNA: TGTGCCTGGAGTGGTAGGGACGGGAGACTCTACGAGCAGTACTTC; CDR3: CAWSGRDGRLYEQYF
size: few; V: TRBV2; J: TRBJ2-2; D: TRBD1; DNA: TGTGCCAGCACCCCCCTGGACAGGGTGTCCGGGGAGCTGTTTTTT; CDR3: CASTPLDRVSGELFF
size: -; V: TRBV10-2; J: TRBJ2-7; D: TRBD2; DNA: TGCGCCAGCACCCCTCGCGGGAGCGATGGCTACGAGCAGTACTTC; CDR3: CASTPRGSDGYEQYF
size: once; V: TRBV11-3; J: TRBJ2-1; D: TRBD1; DNA: TGTGCCAGCAGCCCCGGGACAGGACTTAGGGATGAGCAGTTCTTC; CDR3: CASSPGTGLRDEQFF
size: -; V: TRBV11-1; J: TRBJ2-5; D: TRBD1; DNA: TGTGCCAGCAGCTCCAGGGGGCTGGGGGAGACCCAGTACTTC; CDR3: CASSSRGLGETQYF
size: -; V: TRBV6-1; J: TRBJ1-1; D: -; DNA: TGTGCCAGCACCCCCGGGGAAATGAACACTGAAGCTTTCTTT; CDR3: CASTPGEMNTEAFF
size: few; V: TRBV6-1; J: TRBJ2-3; D: TRBD1; DNA: TGTGCCAGCAGAAGACAGGGGGGATCAGATACGCAGTATTTT; CDR3: CASRRQGGSDTQYF
size: -; V: TRBV4-2; J: TRBJ2-4; D: TRBD2; DNA: TGTGCCAGCAGCCAAGATGTCGGGGGGGGCGGTAAAAACATTCAGTACTTC; CDR3: CASSQDVGGGGKNIQYF